This TCR beta chain was captured by sequencing in a study of cytomegalovirus exposure and HLA in healthy donors. As for this clone: The target antigen is unknown.

With 60 Vbeta and 13 Jbeta primers, the PCR was carried out. In the original workflow: Counted up in a later analysis, unique TCR beta chains came to roughly 80 million, with about 9.9 million shared. Libraries were prepared by immunoSEQ multiplex PCR; TCRdb keeps only in-frame clonotypes and omits some of them. V and J calls and clone size are as listed in that table; D and trimming were resolved from the DNA. In the table there are 140,000 to 150,000 clones, roughly 9.8% of which are singletons. Study-level points and caveats: By a later analysis, the bulk of CMV-associated TCR beta chains appeared HLA-restricted.

The germline V and J ends were trimmed by 2 bases and 2 bases, with 8 bases remaining between them. The germline gives CDR1 MNHEY, CDR2 SVGAGI. This CDR3 spans 14 amino acids. What was sequenced was PBMCs. The chain links TRBV6-5 to TRBJ2-3; D might be TRBD1 (5 bases). This receptor was obtained from a man aged 45 to 65 in good health and CMV-seronegative. As DNA, the CDR3 is TGTGCCAGCAGTTACCCAGGGAACACAGATACGCAGTATTTT. It translates to CASSYPGNTDTQYF.